Each of the 20 T cell receptor beta chains below was sequenced from the same sample in a study of Tregs in tolerant kidney transplant recipients. Sequenced by immunoSEQ multiplex PCR; TCRdb stores in-frame clones only, minus some. Of roughly 250,000 clones listed, 80% to 85% are singletons. What was sequenced was CD4+ T cells from blood. The source is a human donor in good health.

This chain joins TRBV18 and TRBJ1-1, with 7 bases fitting TRBD1. Trimming took 8 bases from V and 6 from J; bases not matched to a gene: 12. Germline CDR1 reads KGHSH; CDR2 reads LQKENI. The CDR3 has 14 amino acids. The CDR3 here is CASTLGQPGAEAFF. CDR3 coding DNA: TGTGCCAGCACGTTGGGACAGCCCGGGGCTGAAGCTTTCTTT.

DNA of the CDR3: TGTGCCAGCAGCGCCTATCTTGCGTCGACCGGGGAGCTGTTTTTT. Protein sequence: CASSAYLASTGELFF. The chain has TRBV5-4 and TRBJ2-2; D unresolved. Germline V gene lookup returns CDR1 SGHNT and CDR2 YYREEE (reference sequence). The CDR3 runs 15 residues. V gave up 4 bases and J gave up 5 bases, with 15 bases separating them.

The chain recombines TRBV10-3 with TRBJ2-3; TRBD2 matches 8 bases. The trim removed 0 bases at V and 6 bases at J, leaving 5 bases unmatched. The CDR3 runs to 15 residues. Germline-derived CDR1 and CDR2 are ENHRY and SYGVKD. Written as DNA, the CDR3 is TGTGCCATCAGTGAGTCGAGTAGCGGGGCGGATACGCAGTATTTT. It specifies CAISESSSGADTQYF.

This chain connects TRBV6-5 to TRBJ2-7, with TRBD1 matching over 8 bases. The V and J ends lost 4 bases and 2 bases, in that order; junction bases with no gene match: 7. The germline CDR1 and CDR2 sequences are MNHEY and SVGAGI. This CDR3 spans 15 amino acids. The CDR3 reads CASSSDRGPAYEQYF. The CDR3 nucleotides are TGTGCCAGCAGTTCCGACAGGGGACCGGCCTACGAGCAGTACTTC.

With regard to this clone: At one boundary the junction diverges from the germline segment, which might be a read error. This chain joins TRBV20-1 and TRBJ1-1; D is possibly TRBD1 (5 bases). The CDR3 is made up of 11 amino acids. Germline V gene data show CDR1 as DFQATT and CDR2 as SNEGSKA (reference sequence). The CDR3 is CRATRGTEAFF. The CDR3 nucleotides read TGCAGAGCTACAAGGGGCACTGAAGCTTTCTTT.

This sequence joins TRBV14 and TRBJ2-7; perhaps D is TRBD1 or TRBD2 (5 bases each). The length of the CDR3 is 20 residues. Germline CDR1 and CDR2: SGHDN and FVKESK. V lost 4 bases and J 0 bases, leaving 28 bases between the germline ends. CDR3 region: CASSPFSWWGSYERSYEQYF. In DNA, the CDR3 is TGTGCCAGCAGCCCCTTCTCCTGGTGGGGGTCCTACGAACGCTCCTACGAGCAGTACTTC.

The gene calls are TRBV6-5 and TRBJ2-7; TRBD2 is a possible D gene (5 bases). This CDR3 region has 13 residues. The germline gives CDR1 MNHEY, CDR2 SVGAGI. V lost 8 bases, J lost 1 base, and 12 bases lay in between. The CDR3 bases are TGTGCCAGCCGCTTGGGAGAGTCCTACGAGCAGTACTTC. This encodes CASRLGESYEQYF.

The chain employs TRBV7-9 and TRBJ2-5; 12 bases align to TRBD1. Germline-derived CDR1 and CDR2 are SEHNR and FQNEAQ (reference sequence). The CDR3 is 15 residues long. V trimming: 1 base; J trimming: 7 bases; junction bases outside the gene matches: 4. CDR3 in amino acids: CASSLGGQGAGTQYF. The CDR3 DNA follows: TGTGCCAGCAGCTTAGGGGGACAGGGGGCTGGGACCCAGTACTTC.

The chain is built from TRBV6-1 and TRBJ1-2; D not certain. V was pared by 5 bases and J by 5 bases, with 9 bases between. The CDR3 is 12 amino acids. CDR1 is MNHNS and CDR2 is SASEGT in the germline V gene. CDR3: CASSLGWYGYTF. For the CDR3, the DNA is TGTGCCAGCAGTTTGGGCTGGTATGGCTACACCTTC.

The CDR3 DNA reads TGTGCCAGCTCACCGCAGCCCGGGGGGCCGACAAACGAGCAGTACTTC. Translated: CASSPQPGGPTNEQYF. The chain couples TRBV18 to TRBJ2-7; perhaps TRBD2 as D (7 bases). Germline V gene data show CDR1 as KGHSH and CDR2 as LQKENI. CDR3 length: 16 residues. Trimming removed 3 bases from V and 5 bases from J, with 20 bases in between.

The chain joins TRBV6-5 to TRBJ2-1; 13 bases agree with TRBD2. The CDR3 spans 16 residues. The germline V gene has CDR1 MNHEY and CDR2 SVGAGI. Losses at the gene ends were 1 base for V and 6 bases for J; bases not matched to a gene: 3. The chain's CDR3 is CASSYWTSGSVNEQFF. In nucleotides, the CDR3 is TGTGCCAGCAGTTACTGGACTAGCGGGAGCGTCAATGAGCAGTTCTTC.

The chain employs TRBV18 and TRBJ1-5; D remains ambiguous. Germline V gene sequence: CDR1 KGHSH, CDR2 LQKENI. Deletions cut 2 bases from V and 0 bases from J, with 11 bases between. The CDR3 is made up of 16 amino acids. This chain's CDR3 is CASSPFSPDSNQPQHF. The DNA for the CDR3 is TGTGCCAGCTCACCATTTAGCCCGGATAGCAATCAGCCCCAGCATTTT. The entire variable domain, with the rest obtained from reference TRBV18 and TRBJ1-5, is as follows: NAGVMQNPRHLVRRRGQEARLRCSPMKGHSHVYWYRQLPEEGLKFMVYLQKENIIDESGMPKERFSAEFPKEGPSILRIQQVVRGDSAAYFCASSPFSPDSNQPQHFGDGTRLSIL.

This chain connects TRBV18 to TRBJ1-1, with 10 bases fitting TRBD1. Germline V gene data show CDR1 as KGHSH and CDR2 as LQKENI. The CDR3 runs 16 residues. V was pared by 0 bases and J by 6 bases, with 7 bases of the junction left unmatched. This CDR3 is CASSPPRQGARPEAFF. As DNA, the CDR3 is TGTGCCAGCTCACCACCCCGACAGGGGGCGCGACCTGAAGCTTTCTTT.

V is TRBV7-8 and J is TRBJ2-2; TRBD1 is a possible D gene (7 bases). V was trimmed by 4 bases and J by 4 bases, leaving 13 bases between them. The germline gives CDR1 SGHVS, CDR2 FQNEAQ. This CDR3 has 15 residues. This CDR3 reads CASSSNRGGTGELFF. DNA for the CDR3: TGTGCCAGCAGCTCGAACAGGGGAGGCACCGGGGAGCTGTTTTTT.

The CDR3 here is CASSVLGTGVYEQYF. The CDR3 bases are TGTGCCAGCAGCGTGCTCGGGACAGGGGTATACGAGCAGTACTTC. V usage is TRBV9 and J usage is TRBJ2-7, with 10 bases identical to TRBD1. This CDR3 is built from 15 residues. V lost 2 bases and J lost 4; bases outside the gene matches: 6. Germline V CDR1 and CDR2: SGDLS, YYNGEE.

The CDR3 protein is CASSFRLKSNEQYF. CDR3 coding DNA: TGTGCCAGCAGCTTCCGACTGAAATCTAACGAGCAGTACTTC. The J gene is TRBJ2-7, the V gene TRBV11-2; D unresolved. The V gene's germline CDR1 is SGHAT and CDR2 FQNNGV. Trimming cost V 3 bases and J 5 bases, with 14 bases left between them. The CDR3 has 14 residues.

CDR3 region: CASSLGGPQETQYF. The CDR3 DNA reads as TGTGCCAGCAGTTTAGGGGGCCCACAAGAGACCCAGTACTTC. The rearrangement links TRBV27 to TRBJ2-5; a weak D match, TRBD1 (6 bases). Between the trimmed V and J ends, which lost 2 bases and 2 bases, there was a span of 9 bases. Per germline, CDR1 MNHEY and CDR2 SMNVEV (reference sequence). The CDR3 extends over 14 amino acids.

This clone showed up just once. In DNA, the CDR3 is TGTGCCAGCTCACCGACCGGGGAGCTGTTTTTT. Translating gives CASSPTGELFF. The chain couples TRBV18 to TRBJ2-2; D is uncertain. Trimming left V 3 bases short and J 5 bases short, with 1 base between. The CDR3 covers 11 residues. Germline CDR1 is KGHSH and CDR2 is LQKENI.

The V call is TRBV19, the J call TRBJ1-2; 8 bases are a match to TRBD1. Germline CDR1 reads LNHDA; CDR2 reads SQIVND (reference sequence). This CDR3 is 12 amino acids long. The V segment lost 10 bases and the J segment 3 bases; nucleotides outside the gene matches: 4. CDR3 region: CAIGQGHYGYTF. Here the CDR3 DNA reads TGTGCCATTGGACAGGGACACTATGGCTACACCTTC.

This clone was observed a handful of times. This chain uses TRBV7-6 with TRBJ1-1; 7 nucleotides line up with TRBD1. Germline CDR1 is SGHVS and CDR2 is FNYEAQ. V gave up 4 bases and J gave up 4 bases; unmatched junction bases: 9. The CDR3 spans 15 residues. For the CDR3, the DNA is TGTGCCAGCAGCTCAGCGCCACACAGGGGCACTGAAGCTTTCTTT. Protein product: CASSSAPHRGTEAFF. Together with reference TRBV7-6 and TRBJ1-1, the CDR3 gives the full variable domain: GAGVSQSPRYKVTKRGQDVALRCDPISGHVSLYWYRQALGQGPEFLTYFNYEAQQDKSGLPNDRFSAERPEGSISTLTIQRTEQRDSAMYRCASSSAPHRGTEAFFGQGTRLTVV.